These 19 T cell receptor beta chains were all obtained from the same sample, sequenced in a study of blood T cells in healthy people across ages. A second roughly 6 to 12 cycle PCR used barcoded and J-beta primers. TCRdb re-called the 5' RACE reads through MiXCR, storing one row per CDR3 protein. The table records roughly 1,000,000 distinct CDR3 sequences, under 30% of them present only once. This same sample was also taken into another study, of T cells of mothers and their children.

Material: blood. These receptors were taken from a girl aged 2 to 10 in good health.

This clonotype was found a few times. At one boundary the junction diverges from the germline segment, which might be a read error. V and J are TRBV7-9 and TRBJ2-5; perhaps D is TRBD1 or TRBD2 (5 bases each). The last part of the DNA fits TRBJ2-1 better; the J call may be wrong. Germline assignment: CDR1 SEHNR and CDR2 FQNEAQ (reference sequence). This CDR3 has 12 residues. CDR3 loop: CTSSPGTAEQFF. The CDR3, as DNA: TGTACCAGCAGCCCCGGGACCGCCGAGCAGTTCTTC.

This clonotype was observed a few times. The chain couples TRBV5-4 to TRBJ1-4; possibly TRBD1 for D (5 bases). CDR3 length: 16 amino acids. The V gene's germline CDR1 is SGHNT and CDR2 YYREEE (reference sequence). The ends were cut back, 4 bases at V and 4 bases at J, with 17 bases in the middle. The CDR3 DNA is TGTGCCAGCAGCCCGGGCGGGACGGCCTATAATGAAAAACTGTTTTTT. Translating gives CASSPGGTAYNEKLFF.

This clonotype has only a few counts. The chain carries TRBV7-9 and TRBJ1-4; the D gene is possibly TRBD1 (5 bases). Trimming took off 0 bases at V and 14 bases at J, with 13 bases between the two ends. Per the germline V gene, CDR1 is SEHNR and CDR2 is FQNEAQ (reference sequence). The CDR3 loop spans 13 amino acids. Here the CDR3 reads CASSLADFWGLFF. As DNA, the CDR3 is TGTGCCAGCAGCTTAGCGGATTTTTGGGGCCTGTTTTTT.

This clonotype was counted a few times. The chain combines TRBV6-2 or TRBV6-3 with TRBJ1-4, with no clear D. Germline assignment: CDR1 MNHEY and CDR2 SVGEGT. Trimming took 5 bases from V and 8 from J, leaving 9 bases between them. The CDR3 totals 12 residues. The CDR3 DNA sequence: TGTGCCAGCAGTCACCGGGTCGAAAAACTGTTTTTT. It encodes CASSHRVEKLFF.

The chain combines TRBV4-1 with TRBJ2-7, with TRBD2 identical over 11 bases. The J call may not be correct, given that the DNA end is closer to TRBJ2-1. This CDR3 spans 15 amino acids. Germline V gives CDR1 MGHRA, CDR2 YSYEKL. CDR3 loop: CASSQPSGRLNEQFF. CDR3 nucleotides: TGCGCCAGCAGCCAGCCTAGCGGGAGGCTCAATGAGCAGTTCTTC.

The chain is built from TRBV4-3 and TRBJ1-5; D call uncertain. V gave up 1 base and J gave up 12 bases, with 7 bases separating them. Germline-derived CDR1 and CDR2 are LGHNA and YSLEER. The CDR3 covers 11 residues. CDR3 residues: CASSQGTIQHF. The DNA of the CDR3 is TGCGCCAGCAGCCAAGGGACGATCCAGCATTTT.

This clonotype came up a few times. V usage is TRBV27 and J usage is TRBJ2-1, with D tentatively TRBD1 or TRBD2 (5 bases each). This CDR3 comprises 12 residues. From germline, CDR1 is MNHEY and CDR2 SMNVEV (reference sequence). The V gene lost 2 bases and the J gene lost 14 bases, with 13 bases spanning the gap. The CDR3 DNA reads TGTGCCAGCAGTTTAGGGACGAACCAAGAGTTCTTC. Translation gives CASSLGTNQEFF.

CDR3 amino acids: CASSQPTSGIFSSYNEQFF. For the CDR3, the DNA is TGTGCCAGCAGCCAACCGACTAGCGGGATTTTTAGCTCCTACAATGAGCAGTTCTTC. V and J are TRBV7-2 and TRBJ2-1; 11 bases map to TRBD2. CDR3 length: 19 amino acids. Trimming at V came to 5 bases and at J to 0 bases, leaving 12 bases not matched to a gene. Germline assignment: CDR1 SGHTA and CDR2 FQGNSA.

The sample holds a few counts of this clonotype. The chain links TRBV12-3 or TRBV12-4 to TRBJ2-5; tentative D call: TRBD1 (6 bases). The CDR3 runs to 16 residues. V was pared by 2 bases and J by 4 bases, with 17 bases between. CDR3 residues: CASSLSAGALGETQYF. The CDR3 nucleotides read TGTGCCAGCAGTTTATCGGCAGGGGCCCTGGGAGAGACCCAGTACTTC.

This clonotype has more than one count but fewer than ten. The chain links TRBV27 to TRBJ1-5; 7 nucleotides match TRBD1. This CDR3 is 16 amino acids long. Germline V lookup: CDR1 MNHEY, CDR2 SMNVEV (reference sequence). J gave up 3 bases and V 5 bases, and 10 bases lay outside the gene matches. The CDR3 DNA reads as TGTGCCAGCAGTGATGACAGGGCTGCTTCCAATCAGCCCCAGCATTTT. Protein sequence: CASSDDRAASNQPQHF.

CDR3: CSAGQGEYEQYF. In DNA form, the CDR3 reads TGCAGCGCTGGACAGGGGGAATACGAGCAGTACTTC. The chain has TRBV29-1 and TRBJ2-5, with 10 bases identical to TRBD1. With the DNA end fitting TRBJ2-7 better, the J assignment may be wrong. Germline CDR1 is SQVTM and CDR2 is ANQGSEA. The CDR3 is 12 residues long.

This clonotype was detected only a few times. This chain connects TRBV7-9 to TRBJ1-2, with a possible D match to TRBD1 (6 bases). In germline, CDR1 is SEHNR, CDR2 FQNEAQ (reference sequence). Trimming removed 3 bases from V and 2 bases from J, with 19 bases in between. This CDR3 is built from 17 residues. The CDR3 loop reads CASSFIEGGSRNYGYTF. For the CDR3, the DNA is TGTGCCAGCAGCTTTATTGAGGGGGGGTCTCGGAACTATGGCTACACCTTC.

This clonotype was counted at least ten times. The chain joins TRBV24-1 to TRBJ2-1, with D unclear. CDR3 length: 13 residues. Germline V gene sequence: CDR1 KGHDR, CDR2 SFDVKD. V lost 10 bases and J 6 bases, leaving 15 bases between the germline ends. CDR3 in DNA: TGTGCCACTACGACCCCGTGGGTCAATGAGCAGTTCTTC. This encodes CATTTPWVNEQFF.

This clonotype was counted a few times. The chain is built from TRBV7-2 and TRBJ2-1; no reliable D call. The germline V gene encodes CDR1 SGHTA and CDR2 FQGNSA. This CDR3 has 15 amino acids. V was clipped by 1 base and J by 5 bases, with 12 bases between them. The CDR3 is CASSLGLPSNNEQFF. CDR3 nucleotides: TGTGCCAGCAGCTTAGGGCTACCTTCCAACAATGAGCAGTTCTTC.

The rearrangement uses TRBV28 and TRBJ2-7; TRBD1 or TRBD2 may be the D gene (5 bases each). CDR3 length: 15 residues. Trimming removed 5 bases at V and 0 bases at J, with 14 bases between. CDR1 and CDR2 from the germline V gene are MDHEN and SYDVKM. In DNA, the CDR3 is TGTGCCAGCAGTGGTGCAGGGAGACTCTCCTACGAGCAGTACTTC. As protein: CASSGAGRLSYEQYF.

This clonotype was seen once. This chain joins TRBV5-1 and TRBJ2-1, with 10 bases fitting TRBD2. From germline, CDR1 is SGHRS and CDR2 YFSETQ. The CDR3 covers 15 residues. V shed 6 bases and J 4 bases; nucleotides not matched to a gene: 7. CDR3 sequence: CASKAVAGGYNEQFF. The DNA for the CDR3 is TGCGCCAGCAAGGCGGTAGCGGGGGGTTACAATGAGCAGTTCTTC.

This clonotype was recorded a few times. The chain combines TRBV20-1 with TRBJ2-5, with 9 bases aligning to TRBD1. The J call may be incorrect, as the DNA end agrees better with TRBJ2-1. Germline CDR1 and CDR2: DFQATT and SNEGSKA (reference sequence). CDR3 length equals 12 residues. The CDR3 DNA reads as TGCAGTGCCCGGACAGGGGAGCATGAGCAGTTCTTC. Its protein is CSARTGEHEQFF.

This clonotype has only a few counts. The limits of the CDR3 on the DNA are not certain, so only TCRdb's listed CDR3 is given. The chain recombines TRBV12-3 or TRBV12-4 with TRBJ1-2; TRBD1 is the table's D call, not checked against the DNA. The CDR3 numbers 17 amino acids, ends counted. The CDR3 sequence: CASSSSAGDRGSDGYTF.

V and J are TRBV20-1 and TRBJ2-6; 9 bases are a match to TRBD1. From germline, CDR1 is DFQATT and CDR2 SNEGSKA (reference sequence). With V trimmed by 0 bases and J by 0 bases, 12 bases remained unmatched. This CDR3 contains 20 residues. The DNA of the CDR3 is TGCAGTGCTAGAGATCGCCGACAGGGGGTTTATCTCTCTGGGGCCAACGTCCTGACTTTC. Translated: CSARDRRQGVYLSGANVLTF.